This TCR beta chain was profiled in a study of metastatic and nonmetastatic thyroid tumors. On the study more broadly: Thyroid patients, malignant and benign, had repertoires compared across blood and tumor or nodule tissue.

Authors' data handling: Construction of a distant-metastasis classifier for papillary thyroid cancer relied on CDR3 differences across clinicopathological groups. TCRdb reprocessed the PCR reads using MiXCR. TCRdb, not the original authors, processed these V and J calls. Here the sample spans about 3,400 clones, less than 35% being singletons. Whole-study results and caveats: The study reportedly found significantly higher TCR beta diversity in malignant thyroid tumors than benign nodules, in blood and tumor.

Between the trimmed V and J ends, which lost 3 bases and 5 bases, there was a span of 14 bases. CDR3 length equals 13 residues. The germline gives CDR1 GTSNPN, CDR2 SVGIG (reference sequence). Each patient went into thyroid surgery without having received any treatment. This clone was counted once. The antigen is not known. The receptor's source is a male donor with papillary thyroid cancer or a benign thyroid nodule (not recorded which). Some clones in this sample may be carry-over from other donors' samples. The sequenced sample consisted of adjacent normal tissue. V gene TRBV30 combines with J gene TRBJ2-7; no definite D call. CDR3 loop: CAWSRLGNDEQYF. CDR3 DNA sequence: TGTGCCTGGAGCCGTTTGGGAAACGACGAGCAGTACTTC.